Below are 7 T cell receptor beta chains sequenced from a single sample in a study of regulatory T cells in long-lasting Graves disease (dated by TCRdb to 2020 to 2022). Receptor libraries were prepared by multiplex PCR. The reads were generated on an Illumina HiSeq 4000. iRepertoire HTBI primers and Arm-PCR amplification of CDR3 regions were used to construct TCR beta libraries. Using fastp at Q25 and MiXCR, TCRdb reprocessed the public reads and kept productive beta chains. Every CDR3 protein is listed once, alongside the most common genes and DNA of its rows. This sample comprises some 250,000 distinct CDR3 sequences, over 20% of them detected only once. The top ten clones comprise approximately 14% of the sample. The time point label, as the study defines it: newly diagnosed GD, antithyroid drugs for less than 3 months. RNA was extracted from PBMCs in TRIzol for both TCR sequencing and RNA sequencing.

Sequenced material: peripheral blood mononuclear cells (PBMCs), taken at new diagnosis, from a patient treated with antithyroid drugs. Every receptor here comes from a female donor with Graves disease.

This clonotype was counted ten times or more. The rearrangement links TRBV2 to TRBJ1-4, with D perhaps matching TRBD1 (6 bases). The CDR3 extends over 15 amino acids. Germline CDR1 reads SNHLY; CDR2 reads FYNNEI. Trimming cost V 4 bases and J 4 bases, with 13 bases left between them. The CDR3 sequence: CASSVRPGVNEKLFF. CDR3 DNA: TGTGCCAGCAGTGTTCGGCCAGGGGTTAATGAAAAACTGTTTTTT.

The chain joins TRBV6-2 or TRBV6-3 to TRBJ2-6; D may be TRBD1 (6 bases). V lost 4 bases to trimming and J lost 0 bases, with 13 bases between them. CDR1 is MNHEY and CDR2 is SVGEGT in the germline V gene. The CDR3 contains 17 residues. Here the CDR3 reads CASSSPTGYSGANVLTF. In DNA, the CDR3 is TGTGCCAGCAGTTCCCCTACAGGGTACTCTGGGGCCAACGTCCTGACTTTC.

This clonotype appeared many times. The genes are TRBV6-1 and TRBJ2-7, with D uncertain. Germline loops: CDR1 MNHNS, CDR2 SASEGT. V was shortened by 2 bases and J by 7 bases, with 9 bases between the two germline ends. The CDR3 runs 12 residues. In nucleotides, the CDR3 is TGTGCCAGCAGTGAATCATTGTCTGAGCAGTACTTC. Translation gives CASSESLSEQYF.

This sequence joins TRBV11-2 and TRBJ2-1, with TRBD1 matching over 10 bases. Germline CDR1 and CDR2: SGHAT and FQNNGV. V shed 5 bases and J 9 bases; nucleotides not matched to a gene: 10. The CDR3 loop spans 15 amino acids. The CDR3 coding sequence is TGTGCCAGCAGCCGCGGGACAGGGGTATTGGGTGAGCAGTTCTTC. Residues: CASSRGTGVLGEQFF.

A word on this clonotype: A far larger clone is just one base off, so this is likely a read error. J is TRBJ2-7 and V is TRBV7-2; unclear D gene. Deletions cut 2 bases from V and 7 bases from J, with 18 bases between. Germline loops: CDR1 SGHTA, CDR2 FQGNSA. This CDR3 is built from 15 residues. The DNA of the CDR3 is TGTGCCAGCAGCTTAAGCTGGAGTCGGTACAATGAGCAGTACTTC. Amino acid sequence: CASSLSWSRYNEQYF.

The sample holds many counts of this clonotype. The chain couples TRBV11-1 to TRBJ1-1; 7 bases align to TRBD1. This CDR3 has 14 residues. Germline assignment: CDR1 SGHAT and CDR2 FQDESV (reference sequence). V was clipped by 1 base and J by 4 bases; unmatched bases: 3. CDR3 region: CASSLVAGGTEAFF. CDR3 bases: TGTGCCAGCAGCTTAGTTGCAGGGGGCACTGAAGCTTTCTTT. Full variable domain (remainder filled in from reference TRBV11-1 and TRBJ1-1): EAEVAQSPRYKITEKSQAVAFWCDPISGHATLYWYRQILGQGPELLVQFQDESVVDDSQLPKDRFSAERLKGVDSTLKIQPAELGDSAMYLCASSLVAGGTEAFFGQGTRLTVV.

This chain links TRBV18 with TRBJ2-7; 12 bases map to TRBD2. Germline V gene sequence: CDR1 KGHSH, CDR2 LQKENI. V lost 3 bases and J lost 0; bases outside the gene matches: 6. This CDR3 is 17 amino acids long. DNA of the CDR3: TGTGCCAGCTCACCTTGGACTAGCGGGGCCAGCTCCTACGAGCAGTACTTC. Protein product: CASSPWTSGASSYEQYF.